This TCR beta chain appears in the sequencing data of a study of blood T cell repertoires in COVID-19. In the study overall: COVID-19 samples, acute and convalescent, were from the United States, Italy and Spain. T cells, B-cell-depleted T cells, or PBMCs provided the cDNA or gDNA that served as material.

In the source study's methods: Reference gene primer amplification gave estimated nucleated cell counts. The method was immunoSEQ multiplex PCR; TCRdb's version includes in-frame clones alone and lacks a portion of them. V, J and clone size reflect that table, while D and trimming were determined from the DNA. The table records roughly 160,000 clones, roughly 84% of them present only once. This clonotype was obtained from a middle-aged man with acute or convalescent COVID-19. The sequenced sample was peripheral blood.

The CDR3 spells CASSSQGPCFPNEKLFF. CDR3 nucleotide sequence: TGTGCCAGCAGCTCACAGGGGCCCTGTTTCCCTAATGAAAAACTGTTTTTT. V is TRBV5-7 and J is TRBJ1-4; the match to TRBD1 covers 7 bases. TRBV5-7 is labeled an ORF, and its function is uncertain. V trimming: 3 bases; J trimming: 3 bases; junction bases outside the gene matches: 11. The CDR3 extends over 17 amino acids.